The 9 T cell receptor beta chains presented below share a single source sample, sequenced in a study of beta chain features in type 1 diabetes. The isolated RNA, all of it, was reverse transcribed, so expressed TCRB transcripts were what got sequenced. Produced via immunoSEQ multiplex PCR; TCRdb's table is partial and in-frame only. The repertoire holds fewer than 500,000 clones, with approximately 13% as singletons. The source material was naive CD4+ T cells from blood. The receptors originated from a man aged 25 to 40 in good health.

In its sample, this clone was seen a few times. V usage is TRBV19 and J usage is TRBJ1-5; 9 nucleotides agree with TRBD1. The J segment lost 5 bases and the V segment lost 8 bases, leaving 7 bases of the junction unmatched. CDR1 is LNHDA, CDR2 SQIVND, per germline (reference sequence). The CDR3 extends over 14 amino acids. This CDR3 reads CASQRDRVDQPQHF. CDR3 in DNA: TGTGCCAGTCAAAGGGACAGGGTAGATCAGCCCCAGCATTTT.

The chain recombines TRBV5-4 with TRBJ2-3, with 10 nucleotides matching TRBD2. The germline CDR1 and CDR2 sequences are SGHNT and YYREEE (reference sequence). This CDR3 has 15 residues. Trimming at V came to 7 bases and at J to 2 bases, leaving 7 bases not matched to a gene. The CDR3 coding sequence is TGTGCCAGCTACTTACTAGCGGGGAACACAGATACGCAGTATTTT. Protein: CASYLLAGNTDTQYF.

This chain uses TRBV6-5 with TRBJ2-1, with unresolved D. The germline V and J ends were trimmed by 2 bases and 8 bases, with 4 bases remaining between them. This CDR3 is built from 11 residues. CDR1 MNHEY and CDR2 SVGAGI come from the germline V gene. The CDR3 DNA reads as TGTGCCAGCAGTTACATAGATGAGCAGTTCTTC. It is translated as CASSYIDEQFF.

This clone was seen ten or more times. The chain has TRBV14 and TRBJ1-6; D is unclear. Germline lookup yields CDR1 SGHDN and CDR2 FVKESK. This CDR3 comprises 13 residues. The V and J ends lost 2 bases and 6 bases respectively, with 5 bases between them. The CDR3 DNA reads TGTGCCAGCAGCCAACTGGTTAATTCACCCCTCCACTTT. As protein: CASSQLVNSPLHF.

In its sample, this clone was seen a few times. CDR3 sequence: CASRDRLPYEQYF. The CDR3 nucleotides are TGTGCCAGCAGAGACAGATTACCCTACGAGCAGTACTTC. The chain employs TRBV2 and TRBJ2-7, with a weak D call TRBD1 (5 bases). The CDR3 extends over 13 amino acids. V was clipped by 6 bases and J by 2 bases, with 11 bases between them. Germline V gene sequence: CDR1 SNHLY, CDR2 FYNNEI.

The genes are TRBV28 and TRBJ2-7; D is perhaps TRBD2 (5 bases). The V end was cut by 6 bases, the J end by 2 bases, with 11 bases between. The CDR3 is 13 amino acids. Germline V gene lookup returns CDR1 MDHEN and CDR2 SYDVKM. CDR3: CASRGGVTYEQYV. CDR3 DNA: TGTGCCAGCAGAGGAGGTGTTACCTACGAGCAGTACGTC.

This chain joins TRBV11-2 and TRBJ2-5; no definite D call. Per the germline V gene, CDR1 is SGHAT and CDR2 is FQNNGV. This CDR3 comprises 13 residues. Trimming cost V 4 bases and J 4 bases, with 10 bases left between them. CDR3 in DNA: TGTGCCAGCAGCTATAGGACCGGAGAGACCCAGTACTTC. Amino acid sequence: CASSYRTGETQYF.

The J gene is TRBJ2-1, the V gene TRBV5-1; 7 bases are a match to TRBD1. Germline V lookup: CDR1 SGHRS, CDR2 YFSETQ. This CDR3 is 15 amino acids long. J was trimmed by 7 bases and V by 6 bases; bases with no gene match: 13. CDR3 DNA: TGCGCCAGCAAGATCGTAGGGGGCGCTTATAATGAGCAGTTCTTC. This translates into CASKIVGGAYNEQFF.

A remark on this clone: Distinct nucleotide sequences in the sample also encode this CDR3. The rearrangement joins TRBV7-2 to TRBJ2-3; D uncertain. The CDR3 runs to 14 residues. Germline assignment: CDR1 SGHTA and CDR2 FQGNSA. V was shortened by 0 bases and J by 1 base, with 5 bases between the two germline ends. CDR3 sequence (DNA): TGTGCCAGCAGCTTAGCGTCGGGCACAGATACGCAGTATTTT. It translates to CASSLASGTDTQYF.